The text below deals with one T cell receptor beta chain. This receptor's antigen is unknown. One base away there is no much larger clone; base qualities are not given. This sample stems from a study of cytomegalovirus exposure and HLA in healthy donors listed by TCRdb under 2017. Study-level background: An earlier analysis of some 600 of the donors reported about 300 Gb of sequence data and around 120 million unique TCR beta sequences obtained from some 200 million T cells. An earlier analysis of about 600 of the donors used high-throughput TCR beta sequencing to judge whether each TCR beta V gene segment behaved as functional or pseudogenic. Because of strong linkage in the cohort, five DR-DQ haplotypes were treated as single units for association and clustering. Using immunosequencing, the study profiled T cell repertoires from roughly 650 subjects and related those repertoires to cytomegalovirus serostatus. Of the 398 genotyped donors, less than 90% were placed in the genetic ancestry cluster associated with self-reported Caucasian donors. HLA typing covered class I and class II loci at four-digit resolution. The study was designed to test whether signatures of past pathogen exposure could be identified by cataloging public T cell receptors. A later analysis re-examined previously published TCR beta repertoires from more than 650 donors and added high-resolution HLA genotyping to investigate patterns of TCR occurrence. Rather than using new phenotypic data, the later analysis identified candidate immune exposures from TCR beta sequences and from how often those sequences occurred across donors. Alongside the repertoire data, information on donor age, sex, ethnicity and CMV serostatus was compiled. The number of donors typed differed by locus, with about 629-640 for A, B, C, DRB1 and DQB1, around 500 for DQA1, 600 to 610 for DPA1, and approximately 470 for DPB1. High-throughput TCR immunosequencing, statistical association of individual TCRs with disease status, and machine learning were combined to predict cytomegalovirus infection status. Along with the roughly 670-subject first cohort, a separate validation cohort of more than 90 different subjects was used. A later genetic analysis took genome-wide SNP genotypes for about 60% of the roughly 670 donors and used that subset as a discovery cohort. An early release covering about 600 HLA-typed donors comprised about 300 gigabases of sequencing data and tens of millions of unique TCR sequences. Among about 410 genotyped donors of the cohort, an average of roughly 230,000 unique TCR beta nucleotide sequences was sequenced per donor, of which roughly 17% were non-productive. All discovery cohort repertoires had been generated on a single sequencing platform. What the research found in general, with its limitations: Because counts were too low, approximately 18 rarely observed V segments, including chromosome 9 orphons, were excluded from the earlier analysis of 500 to 700 of the donors. A cluster of highly shared sequence variants was judged likely to be a technical artifact of the sequencing pipeline. Linkage disequilibrium might explain the correlated functional status among segregating V segments, but an unknown experimental factor could not be ruled out. A later genetic analysis reported fewer N-insertions in productive TCRs among donors in an Asian-associated ancestry cluster than the approximately 670-donor mean. The study listed around 160 TCR beta chains as associated with cytomegalovirus. V-gene and J-gene trimming of TCR beta chains was associated with a missense DCLRE1C variant in a later genetic analysis, and the association was replicated in an independent cohort. The authors suggested that the approach could potentially be extended to other disease states and immunological phenotypes. In a later analysis, 16,951 TCR beta sequences were associated with specific HLA alleles at a false discovery rate of 0.05. A later analysis found that HLA-associated TCR beta chains were more clonally expanded and had lower generation probabilities than equally common non-associated chains. The classifier was reported to diagnose cytomegalovirus status with high specificity and sensitivity in both the original cohort and the validation cohort. A further reported finding was that TCR beta sequences accurately predicted the HLA-A and HLA-B alleles for most subjects in the first cohort. When HLA alleles, especially DR and DQ, strongly co-occurred, TCR associations were difficult to assign to individual alleles. HLA typing was unavailable for some donors at each locus, so association tests used only the typed subset. Most TCR sequences were observed very rarely across donors, whereas some public TCRs were present in many individuals. The 87-base-pair reads could not distinguish some IMGT-functional V segments, including TRBV6-2 and TRBV6-3, so those segments were excluded. According to a later analysis, most CMV-associated TCR beta chains appeared to be HLA-restricted, and the HLA associations seemed to be driven largely by CMV exposure. Only TCR beta chains were sequenced in this cohort, and the absence of alpha or paired-chain data limited detectable features. In a later analysis, several top co-occurrence clusters were reported to appear linked to parvovirus B19, influenza, CMV and Epstein-Barr virus. Immune exposure information for the cohort was limited to CMV serostatus. Sequencing depth was assumed to be roughly uniform across donors in the presence/absence analyses, though that assumption may not hold. In a later analysis, TCR association rates were found to vary across HLA loci, with the most associated TCRs seen for DRB1 alleles and the fewest for HLA-C alleles. In an earlier analysis of more than 500 of the donors, most TCR beta V segments appeared in productive rearrangements about 87% or about 30% of the time, broadly matching IMGT annotations. Three of the identified cytomegalovirus-associated TCR beta chains were confirmed in vitro to be specific for cytomegalovirus antigens.

The library was generated by the immunoSEQ multiplex PCR assay. For the multiplex PCR, a mixture combining 60 forward primers for TCR Vbeta segments and 13 reverse primers for TCR Jbeta segments was used. The CDR3 region of rearranged TCR beta genes was amplified from genomic DNA with a multiplex PCR assay. On the Illumina HiSeq System, the amplified TCR beta libraries were sequenced as 87-base-pair reads. The study's own analysis went as follows. A later analysis tallied around 80 million unique TCR beta chains across the 666 repertoires, and approximately 9.9 million of those chains were shared by two or more donors. Raw reads were error-corrected and collapsed into unique sequences with a nearest-neighbor algorithm that merged closely related sequences to remove PCR and sequencing errors. CDR3 sequences were aligned to IMGT reference sequences to assign V, D and J gene segments. For a sequence to be retained, a match of at least six nucleotides was required to both a V gene segment and a J gene segment. Rearrangements were classified as productive when the CDR3 lacked stop codons and remained in frame with V and J, and all other rearrangements were classified as non-productive. CDR3 was defined according to IMGT convention as the region running from the second conserved V-encoded cysteine to the conserved J-encoded phenylalanine. The earlier analysis of fewer than 700 of the donors excluded sequences that lacked an unambiguous match to a single V gene segment. In an earlier analysis of more than 500 of the donors, a V segment was called functional when productive rearrangements were above 56.7%, and segregating when the standard deviation between donors exceeded 5%. A statistical classification framework was built for diagnosing cytomegalovirus status from the catalog of TCR beta chain sequences. V and J gene assignment, in a later analysis, came from comparing TCR nucleotide sequences with IMGT/GENE-DB human TR gene sequences. A later analysis assigned CDR3 sequences and most-parsimonious VDJ recombination scenarios with the TCRdist pipeline. In a later analysis, each TCR beta chain was defined by its CDR3 amino acid sequence together with its V-gene family, and reads lacking a unique V-gene family were excluded. As a way to deal with suspected cross-contamination and a sequencing artifact, a later analysis dropped roughly 620 nucleotide sequences that were highly shared and had low generation probability. For each public chain, a later analysis derived a clonal expansion index from normalized ranks of inferred template counts within each repertoire. Generation probabilities in a later analysis came from a VDJ recombination model fitted to out-of-frame rearrangements, and those results were checked against IGoR. A later analysis scored TCR-TCR, TCR-HLA and TCR-CMV co-occurrence with hypergeometric tests, applying a repertoire-size bias correction to TCR pairs. A later analysis estimated false discovery rates by permuting HLA or CMV assignments 20 times. A later analysis grouped co-occurring TCRs with DBSCAN, adding TCRdist sequence similarity when clustering within HLA-allele-positive subsets. Repertoires with fewer than 30,000 or more than 120,000 public chains, plus five repertoires with anomalous nucleotide sharing, were excluded from co-occurrence clustering. The table was pulled from immuneACCESS by TCRdb, which kept in-frame rearrangements only. Such tables lose some clones; where checked, under half of the loss comes from unresolved V genes, and the rest has no known cause. The D gene and trimming were derived from the DNA, and the V and J assignments and clone size from that table. The sample table records 150,000 to 200,000 clones; roughly 73% of these occur just once. About 11% of the sample lies in the top ten.

V is cut by 4 bases and J by 6 bases, and the space between the germline ends is 11 bases. The CDR3 has 13 amino acids, counting the end cysteine and phenylalanine. Kept here is only the CDR3 DNA, which spans 39 bases and is read in frame from base 1. Sequences SGHTA (CDR1) and FQGTGA (CDR2) are obtained from the germline V gene. In total, 630 or so healthy bone marrow donors made up the cohort. All cohort members were sampled while nominally healthy, although unrecorded immune exposures were likely present. The donor tested CMV seropositive, placing the donor among the 289 seropositive members of the cohort. Each donor provided a peripheral blood sample, and peripheral blood mononuclear cells were used for TCR beta sequencing. Genomic DNA extraction from the blood cell samples was performed with the Qiagen DNeasy Blood Extraction Kit.

Sequencing input: PBMCs. The sequence links TRBV7-3 to TRBJ2-3, with the D gene too uncertain to name. The TCR comes from a man between 18 and 35 years old in good health and CMV-seropositive. CDR3 region: CASSSELRDTQYF. The DNA is as follows: TGTGCCAGCAGCTCAGAACTGCGGGATACGCAGTATTTT.